This T cell receptor (beta chain) is drawn from a study of shared clonotypes between healthy human individuals. The germline V gene has CDR1 SGHAT and CDR2 FQNNGV. With 6 bases removed from V and 4 bases from J, the gap between germline ends came to 27 bases. The CDR3 is 18 amino acids. The repertoire was sequenced with immunoSEQ multiplex PCR; TCRdb's copy has only in-frame clones and lacks some. The data hold hundreds of thousands of clones, with around 80% observed a single time. The TCR was taken from a woman between 35 and 50 years old in good health. Some clones in this sample may be carry-over from other donors' samples. Sequenced: PBMCs. The V call is TRBV11-2, the J call TRBJ1-1; D not certain. The CDR3 loop reads CASRTHNLFRGAGTEAFF. DNA for the CDR3: TGTGCCAGCAGGACACACAACTTATTTCGTGGTGCTGGCACTGAAGCTTTCTTT. Variable domain in full (rest from reference TRBV11-2 and TRBJ1-1): EAGVAQSPRYKIIEKRQSVAFWCNPISGHATLYWYQQILGQGPKLLIQFQNNGVVDDSQLPKDRFSAERLKGVDSTLKIQPAKLEDSAVYLCASRTHNLFRGAGTEAFFGQGTRLTVV.